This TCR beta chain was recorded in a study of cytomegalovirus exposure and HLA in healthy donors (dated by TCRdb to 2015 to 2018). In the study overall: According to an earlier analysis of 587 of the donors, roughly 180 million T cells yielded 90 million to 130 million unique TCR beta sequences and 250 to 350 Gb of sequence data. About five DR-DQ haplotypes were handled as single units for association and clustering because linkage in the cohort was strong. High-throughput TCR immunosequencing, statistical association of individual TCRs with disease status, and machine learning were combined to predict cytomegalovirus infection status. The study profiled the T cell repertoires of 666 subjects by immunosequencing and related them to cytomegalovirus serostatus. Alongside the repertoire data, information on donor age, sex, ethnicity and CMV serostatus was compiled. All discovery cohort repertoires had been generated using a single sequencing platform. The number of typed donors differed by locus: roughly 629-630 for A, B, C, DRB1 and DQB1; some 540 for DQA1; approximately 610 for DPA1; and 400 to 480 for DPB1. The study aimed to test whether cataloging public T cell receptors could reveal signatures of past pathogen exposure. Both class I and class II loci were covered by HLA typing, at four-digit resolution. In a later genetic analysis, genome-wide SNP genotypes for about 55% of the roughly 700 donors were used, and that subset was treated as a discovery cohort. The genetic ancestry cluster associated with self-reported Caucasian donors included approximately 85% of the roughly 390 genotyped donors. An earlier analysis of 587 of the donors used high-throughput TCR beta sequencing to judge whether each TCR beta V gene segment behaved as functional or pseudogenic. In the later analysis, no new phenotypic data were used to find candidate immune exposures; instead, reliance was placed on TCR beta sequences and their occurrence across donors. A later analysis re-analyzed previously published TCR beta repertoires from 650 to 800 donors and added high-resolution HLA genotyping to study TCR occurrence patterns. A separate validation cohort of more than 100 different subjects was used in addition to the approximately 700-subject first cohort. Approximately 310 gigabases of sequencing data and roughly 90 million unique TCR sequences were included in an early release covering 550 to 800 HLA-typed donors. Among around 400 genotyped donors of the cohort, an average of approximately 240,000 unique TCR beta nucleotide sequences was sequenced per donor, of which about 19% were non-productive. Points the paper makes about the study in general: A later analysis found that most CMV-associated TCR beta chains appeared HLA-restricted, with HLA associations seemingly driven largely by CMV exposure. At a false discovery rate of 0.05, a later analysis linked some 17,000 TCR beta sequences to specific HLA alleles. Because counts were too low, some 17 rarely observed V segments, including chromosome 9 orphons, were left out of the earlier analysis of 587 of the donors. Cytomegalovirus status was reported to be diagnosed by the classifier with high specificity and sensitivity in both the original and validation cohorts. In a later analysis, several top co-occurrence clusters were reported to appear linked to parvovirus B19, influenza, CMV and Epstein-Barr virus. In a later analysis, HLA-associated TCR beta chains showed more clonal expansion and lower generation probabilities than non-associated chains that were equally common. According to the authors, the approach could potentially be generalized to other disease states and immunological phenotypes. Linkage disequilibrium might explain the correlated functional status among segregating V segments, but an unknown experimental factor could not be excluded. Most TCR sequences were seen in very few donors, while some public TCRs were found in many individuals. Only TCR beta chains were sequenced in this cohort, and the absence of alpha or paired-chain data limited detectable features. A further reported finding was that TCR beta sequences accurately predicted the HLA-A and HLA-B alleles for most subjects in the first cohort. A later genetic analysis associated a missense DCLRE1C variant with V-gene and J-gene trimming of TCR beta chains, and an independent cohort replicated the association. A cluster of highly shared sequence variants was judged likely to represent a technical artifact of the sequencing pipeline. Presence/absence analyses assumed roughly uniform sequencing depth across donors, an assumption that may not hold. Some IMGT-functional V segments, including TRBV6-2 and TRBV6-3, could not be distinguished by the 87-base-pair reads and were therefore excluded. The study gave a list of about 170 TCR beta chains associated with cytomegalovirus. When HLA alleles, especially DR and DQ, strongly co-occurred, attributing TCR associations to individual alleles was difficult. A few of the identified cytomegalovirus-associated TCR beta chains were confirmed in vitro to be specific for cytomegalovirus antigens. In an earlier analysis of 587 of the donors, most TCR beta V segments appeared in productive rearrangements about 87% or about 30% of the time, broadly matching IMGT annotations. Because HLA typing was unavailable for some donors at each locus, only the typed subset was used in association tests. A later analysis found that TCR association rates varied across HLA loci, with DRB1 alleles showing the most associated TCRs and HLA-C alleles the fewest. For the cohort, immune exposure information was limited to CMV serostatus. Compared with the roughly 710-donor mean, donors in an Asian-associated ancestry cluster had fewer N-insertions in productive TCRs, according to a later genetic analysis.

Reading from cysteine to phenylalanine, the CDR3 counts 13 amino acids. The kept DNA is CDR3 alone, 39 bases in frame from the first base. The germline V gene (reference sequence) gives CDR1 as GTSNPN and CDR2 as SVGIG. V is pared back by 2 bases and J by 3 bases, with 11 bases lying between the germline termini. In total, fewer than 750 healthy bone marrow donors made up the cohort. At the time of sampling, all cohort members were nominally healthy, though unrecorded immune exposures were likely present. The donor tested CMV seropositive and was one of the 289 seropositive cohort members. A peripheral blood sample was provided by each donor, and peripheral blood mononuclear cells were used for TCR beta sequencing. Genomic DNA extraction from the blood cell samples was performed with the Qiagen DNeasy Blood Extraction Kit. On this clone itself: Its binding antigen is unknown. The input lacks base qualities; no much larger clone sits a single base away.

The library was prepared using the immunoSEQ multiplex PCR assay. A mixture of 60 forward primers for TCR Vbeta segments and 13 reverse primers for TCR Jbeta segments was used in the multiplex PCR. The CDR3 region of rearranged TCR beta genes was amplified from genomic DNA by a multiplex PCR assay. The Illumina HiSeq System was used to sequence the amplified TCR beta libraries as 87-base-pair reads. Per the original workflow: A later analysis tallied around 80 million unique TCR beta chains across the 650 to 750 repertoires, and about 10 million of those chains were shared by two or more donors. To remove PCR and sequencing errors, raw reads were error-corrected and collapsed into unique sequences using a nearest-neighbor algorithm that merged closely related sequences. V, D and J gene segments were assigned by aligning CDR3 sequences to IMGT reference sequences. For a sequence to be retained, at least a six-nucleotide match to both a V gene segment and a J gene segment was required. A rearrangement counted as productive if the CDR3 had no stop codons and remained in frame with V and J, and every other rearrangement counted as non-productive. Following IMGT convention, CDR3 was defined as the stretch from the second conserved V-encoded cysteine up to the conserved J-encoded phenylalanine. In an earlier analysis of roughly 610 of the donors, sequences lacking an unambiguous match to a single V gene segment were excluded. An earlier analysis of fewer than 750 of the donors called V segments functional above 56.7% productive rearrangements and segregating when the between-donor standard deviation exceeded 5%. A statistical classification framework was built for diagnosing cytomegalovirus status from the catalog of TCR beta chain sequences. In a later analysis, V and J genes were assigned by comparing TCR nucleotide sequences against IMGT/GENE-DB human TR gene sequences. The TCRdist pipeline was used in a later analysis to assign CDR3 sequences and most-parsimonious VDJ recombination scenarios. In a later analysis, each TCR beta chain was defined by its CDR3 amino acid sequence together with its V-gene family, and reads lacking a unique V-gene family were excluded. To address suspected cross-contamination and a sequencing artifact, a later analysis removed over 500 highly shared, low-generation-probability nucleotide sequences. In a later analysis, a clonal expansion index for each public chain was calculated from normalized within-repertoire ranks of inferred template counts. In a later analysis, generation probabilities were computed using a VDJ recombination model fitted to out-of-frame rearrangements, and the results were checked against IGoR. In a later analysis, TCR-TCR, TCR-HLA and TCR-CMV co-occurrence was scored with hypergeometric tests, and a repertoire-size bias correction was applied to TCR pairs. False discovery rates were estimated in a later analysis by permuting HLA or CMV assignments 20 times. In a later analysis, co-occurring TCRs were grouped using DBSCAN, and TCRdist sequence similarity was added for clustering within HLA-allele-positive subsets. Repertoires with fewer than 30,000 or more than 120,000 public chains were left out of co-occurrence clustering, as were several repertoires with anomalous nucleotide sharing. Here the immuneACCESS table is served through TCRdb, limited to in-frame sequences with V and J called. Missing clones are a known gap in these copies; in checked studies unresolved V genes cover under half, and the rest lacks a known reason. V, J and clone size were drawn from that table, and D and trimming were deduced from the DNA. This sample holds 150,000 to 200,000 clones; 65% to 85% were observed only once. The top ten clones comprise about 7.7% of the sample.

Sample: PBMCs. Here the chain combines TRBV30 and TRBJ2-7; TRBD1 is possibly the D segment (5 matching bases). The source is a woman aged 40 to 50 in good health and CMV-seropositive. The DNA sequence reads TGTGCCTGGAGTCCAACAGGTTACTACGAGCAGTACTTC. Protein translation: CAWSPTGYYEQYF. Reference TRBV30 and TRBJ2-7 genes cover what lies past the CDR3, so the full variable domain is SQTIHQWPATLVQPVGSPLSLECTVEGTSNPNLYWYRQAAGRGLQLLFYSVGIGQISSEVPQNLSASRPQDRQFILSSKKLLLSDSGFYLCAWSPTGYYEQYFGPGTRLTVT.